The 9 T cell receptor beta chains below were found in one sample sequenced in a study of OX40 agonist ivuxolimab in advanced cancers. TCRdb keeps only in-frame clones here, not all; method: immunoSEQ multiplex PCR. This table has about 100,000 clones, about nine tenths appearing once. This specimen was CD4+ or CD8+ T cells sorted from blood, taken in a trial of the OX40 agonist ivuxolimab. These receptors came from an adult with an advanced solid tumor such as melanoma, head and neck, liver or kidney cancer.

The rearrangement joins TRBV9 to TRBJ2-3; the D gene is possibly TRBD2 (5 bases). Trimming took 1 base from V and 2 from J, leaving 8 bases between them. The CDR3 covers 14 residues. Germline V gives CDR1 SGDLS, CDR2 YYNGEE. As DNA, the CDR3 is TGTGCCAGCAGCGTAACGGGAAACACAGATACGCAGTATTTT. This translates into CASSVTGNTDTQYF. Drawing the rest from reference TRBV9 and TRBJ2-3, the complete variable domain is DSGVTQTPKHLITATGQRVTLRCSPRSGDLSVYWYQQSLDQGLQFLIQYYNGEERAKGNILERFSAQQFPDLHSELNLSSLELGDSALYFCASSVTGNTDTQYFGPGTRLTVL.

The chain is built from TRBV6-1 and TRBJ2-2; TRBD2 matches at 8 bases. CDR3 length: 15 amino acids. Germline loops: CDR1 MNHNS, CDR2 SASEGT. After removal of 8 bases from V and 6 bases from J, the junction contained 11 bases not matched to a gene. The CDR3 bases are TGTGCCAGCCTCCTCGGGCTAGCGGGCGCCGGGGAGCTGTTTTTT. This translates into CASLLGLAGAGELFF.

The chain links TRBV5-4 to TRBJ2-3; D perhaps matches TRBD2 (6 bases). V was shortened by 3 bases and J by 3 bases, with 14 bases between the two germline ends. The CDR3 totals 15 residues. Germline V lookup: CDR1 SGHNT, CDR2 YYREEE (reference sequence). The CDR3 DNA sequence: TGTGCCAGCAGCTCGGCGCGGGAAGGGACAGATACGCAGTATTTT. Translated, it gives CASSSAREGTDTQYF.

A single count supports this clone. This chain joins TRBV6-5 and TRBJ2-7; 7 bases align to TRBD1. From germline, CDR1 is MNHEY and CDR2 SVGAGI. The CDR3 is made up of 14 amino acids. V was pared by 8 bases and J by 4 bases, with 11 bases of the junction left unmatched. The CDR3 loop reads CASGGQEPPYEQYF. The CDR3 DNA is TGTGCCAGCGGCGGACAGGAACCCCCGTACGAGCAGTACTTC.

The CDR3, as DNA: TGTGCCAGCAGCTTAATGTCTGGGTCCAATGAGCAGTTCTTC. As protein: CASSLMSGSNEQFF. This chain links TRBV7-9 with TRBJ2-1; D not certain. The CDR3 sequence is 14 residues long. Germline values: CDR1 SEHNR, CDR2 FQNEAQ (reference sequence). Trimming removed 2 bases at V and 6 bases at J, with 11 bases between.

V is TRBV10-2 and J is TRBJ1-5; D might be TRBD1 (6 bases). The CDR3 is 15 residues long. CDR1 WSHSY and CDR2 SAAADI come from the germline V gene. Trimming took off 2 bases at V and 3 bases at J, with 11 bases between the two ends. The chain's CDR3 is CASSETGTYNQPQHF. The CDR3 bases are TGCGCCAGCAGTGAGACCGGGACATACAATCAGCCCCAGCATTTT.

J is TRBJ2-1 and V is TRBV5-6; D assignment may be TRBD1 or TRBD2 (6 bases each). Germline CDR1 reads SGHDT; CDR2 reads YYEEEE. This CDR3 has 15 amino acids. Trimming removed 4 bases from V and 0 bases from J, with 11 bases in between. The CDR3 loop is CASSPGGGSYNEQFF. The DNA of the CDR3 is TGTGCCAGCAGCCCCGGGGGCGGCTCCTACAATGAGCAGTTCTTC.

This chain connects TRBV11-2 to TRBJ2-3; D might be TRBD1 (5 bases). V was trimmed by 1 base and J by 4 bases, leaving 15 bases between them. CDR3 length equals 16 residues. The germline V gene encodes CDR1 SGHAT and CDR2 FQNNGV. Here the CDR3 DNA reads TGTGCCAGCAGCTTAGGGGGTAGCAGGGTTGCAGATACGCAGTATTTT. Translating gives CASSLGGSRVADTQYF. Full variable domain (remainder filled in from reference TRBV11-2 and TRBJ2-3): EAGVAQSPRYKIIEKRQSVAFWCNPISGHATLYWYQQILGQGPKLLIQFQNNGVVDDSQLPKDRFSAERLKGVDSTLKIQPAKLEDSAVYLCASSLGGSRVADTQYFGPGTRLTVL.

The V call is TRBV29-1, the J call TRBJ1-2, with D possibly TRBD1 on 5 matching bases. There are 11 residues in the CDR3. Trimming shortened V by 5 bases and J by 7 bases, and 11 bases separated the two germline ends. Germline V lookup: CDR1 SQVTM, CDR2 ANQGSEA. CDR3 DNA: TGCAGCGTTTGGGACGTCCGTGGCTACACCTTC. It specifies CSVWDVRGYTF.